Each of the 10 T cell receptor beta chains below was sequenced from the same sample in a study of CD8 T cells in Susac syndrome. It was with random hexamers that roughly 0.45 to 1 ug RNA was reverse transcribed. TCRdb independently ran MiXCR on the immunoSEQ multiplex PCR reads; one entry per CDR3 protein. The data contain 150,000 to 200,000 distinct CDR3 sequences, over 85% of them singletons. The sample was CD4+ T cells from PBMCs. These receptor sequences come from a human donor in good health.

V and J are TRBV29-1 and TRBJ1-2, with D possibly being TRBD1 (5 bases). This CDR3 region has 10 residues. The germline V gene encodes CDR1 SQVTM and CDR2 ANQGSEA. V was trimmed by 7 bases and J by 10 bases, leaving 13 bases between them. For the CDR3, the DNA is TGCAGCGGGGGACCGGGCCCCTACACCTTC. Its protein is CSGGPGPYTF.

The rearrangement links TRBV2 to TRBJ1-5, with 7 bases that match TRBD1. The CDR3 is 14 amino acids. CDR1 SNHLY and CDR2 FYNNEI come from the germline V gene. V gave up 1 base and J gave up 5 bases; unmatched junction bases: 2. CDR3 residues: CASSEGGGDQPQHF. CDR3 DNA: TGTGCCAGCAGTGAAGGAGGGGGCGATCAGCCCCAGCATTTT.

V gene TRBV5-1 combines with J gene TRBJ2-1, with D uncertain. This CDR3 region has 12 residues. Between the trimmed V and J ends, which lost 2 bases and 9 bases, there was a span of 9 bases. Germline V gene lookup returns CDR1 SGHRS and CDR2 YFSETQ. This chain's CDR3 is CASSFNYPEQFF. The CDR3 nucleotides read TGCGCCAGCAGCTTCAACTATCCTGAGCAGTTCTTC. The variable domain in full, completed from reference TRBV5-1 and TRBJ2-1, reads KAGVTQTPRYLIKTRGQQVTLSCSPISGHRSVSWYQQTPGQGLQFLFEYFSETQRNKGNFPGRFSGRQFSNSRSEMNVSTLELGDSALYLCASSFNYPEQFFGPGTRLTVL.

The chain has TRBV12-3 or TRBV12-4 and TRBJ1-1; D gene uncertain. The CDR3 length is 12 residues. The V and J ends lost 3 bases and 6 bases respectively, with 8 bases between them. As DNA, the CDR3 is TGTGCCAGCAGTTTTTCGGCGTCTGAAGCTTTCTTT. It encodes CASSFSASEAFF.

This chain joins TRBV6-2 or TRBV6-3 and TRBJ2-2; 13 positions match TRBD2. Germline V gives CDR1 MNHEY, CDR2 SVGEGT. CDR3 length equals 16 residues. V gave up 2 bases and J gave up 4 bases; unmatched junction bases: 1. The CDR3, as DNA: TGTGCCAGCAGTTACGGGACTAGCGGGGCCACCGGGGAGCTGTTTTTT. Translation: CASSYGTSGATGELFF.

The CDR3: CASSLARENTEAFF. In nucleotides, the CDR3 is TGTGCCAGCAGCTTAGCGCGGGAGAACACTGAAGCTTTCTTT. The chain is built from TRBV7-2 and TRBJ1-1, with D unclear. There are 14 residues in the CDR3. V shed 0 bases and J shed 1 base, with 6 bases lying between them. The germline V gene has CDR1 SGHTA and CDR2 FQGNSA. Full variable domain (missing parts from reference TRBV7-2 and TRBJ1-1): GAGVSQSPSNKVTEKGKDVELRCDPISGHTALYWYRQSLGQGLEFLIYFQGNSAPDKSGLPSDRFSAERTGGSVSTLTIQRTQQEDSAVYLCASSLARENTEAFFGQGTRLTVV.

The chain links TRBV12-5 to TRBJ2-3; D remains ambiguous. Per the germline V gene, CDR1 is LGHNT and CDR2 is FRNRAP. The CDR3 consists of 13 residues. V was clipped by 4 bases and J by 5 bases, with 10 bases between them. CDR3 DNA sequence: TGTGCTAGTGGTTCCAGGCAAGAAGATACGCAGTATTTT. It translates to CASGSRQEDTQYF.

The chain combines TRBV6-6 with TRBJ1-2; D is unclear. This CDR3 is 12 amino acids long. Trimming stripped 5 bases from V and 7 bases from J, with 11 bases between. Germline-derived CDR1 and CDR2 are MNHNY and SVGAGI (reference sequence). For the CDR3, the DNA is TGTGCCAGCAGTACCAGTGAGGGTGGCTACACCTTC. The encoded protein is CASSTSEGGYTF.

The chain joins TRBV4-2 to TRBJ1-6; D possibly corresponds to TRBD1 (5 bases). With 0 bases removed from V and 9 bases from J, the gap between germline ends came to 12 bases. The CDR3 consists of 15 residues. Germline CDR1 is LGHNA and CDR2 is YNFKEQ. The CDR3 nucleotides read TGTGCCAGCAGCCAAGATGAACGGGGGAGTTCACCCCTCCACTTT. It encodes CASSQDERGSSPLHF.

V and J are TRBV20-1 and TRBJ2-1; 14 positions agree with TRBD2. The J segment lost 5 bases and the V segment lost 1 base, leaving 13 bases of the junction unmatched. CDR3 length: 19 residues. From germline, CDR1 is DFQATT and CDR2 SNEGSKA (reference sequence). The CDR3 region is CSARGVIAGTSGSHNEQFF. DNA of the CDR3: TGCAGTGCTAGAGGAGTAATAGCCGGGACTAGCGGGAGCCACAATGAGCAGTTCTTC.